Listed below are T cell receptor beta chains from one sample, sequenced in a study of beta chain features in type 1 diabetes. TCRdb keeps only in-frame clones here, not all; method: immunoSEQ multiplex PCR. The table has under 250,000 clones, roughly an eighth seen once. Sequenced input: naive CD4+ T cells from blood. These receptor sequences come from a woman aged 40-49 years in good health. Each CDR3 is given with its conserved first and last residue. D genes are given only for firm matches. The size of a clone is reported for some rows only, either as once, few or many, or as a class for expanded clones.

TRBJ1-3	TRBV5-4	NA	NA	CASSPDPSGGNTIYF	TGTGCCAGCAGCCCAGATCCATCGGGAGGAAACACCATATATTTT
TRBJ2-7	TRBV5-1	NA	NA	CASSLAPQVTSYEQYF	TGCGCCAGCAGCTTGGCCCCGCAGGTTACCTCCTACGAGCAGTACTTC
TRBJ2-1	TRBV18	NA	few	CASSPPEGYNEQFF	TGTGCCAGCTCACCCCCAGAGGGATACAATGAGCAGTTCTTC
TRBJ2-7	TRBV6-4	NA	few	CASTNEQYF	TGTGCCAGCACCAACGAGCAGTACTTC
TRBJ2-7	TRBV12-5	NA	NA	CASGLGGLVGEQYF	TGTGCTAGTGGTTTGGGCGGATTGGTGGGCGAGCAGTACTTC
TRBJ2-5	TRBV5-4	NA	few	CASSLAFQETQYF	TGTGCCAGCAGCTTGGCCTTCCAAGAGACCCAGTACTTC
TRBJ2-1	TRBV19	TRBD2	few	CASSYGVAGGSSYNEQFF	TGTGCCAGTAGTTACGGTGTAGCGGGGGGCAGCTCCTACAATGAGCAGTTCTTC
TRBJ2-1	TRBV7-7	TRBD2	NA	CASSSTSGNNNEQFF	TGTGCCAGCAGCTCGACTAGCGGGAACAACAATGAGCAGTTCTTC
TRBJ2-5	TRBV5-1	TRBD1	NA	CASSLEQGAGETQYF	TGCGCCAGCAGCTTGGAACAGGGGGCCGGGGAGACCCAGTACTTC
TRBJ1-6	TRBV7-7	NA	NA	CASSSSENSPLHF	TGTGCTAGCAGCTCGAGTGAAAATTCACCCCTCCACTTT
TRBJ2-7	TRBV4-2	NA	NA	CATARQDYEQYF	TGTGCCACCGCGAGACAGGACTACGAGCAGTACTTC
TRBJ2-4	TRBV12-5	NA	few	CASGLYGGVGNIQYF	TGTGCTAGTGGTTTGTATGGTGGAGTGGGAAACATTCAGTACTTC
TRBJ2-5	TRBV2	NA	NA	CASRRAGETQYF	TGTGCCAGCAGACGGGCGGGAGAGACCCAGTACTTC
TRBJ2-1	TRBV5-1	TRBD2	few	CASSPRGLAGVLSEQFF	TGCGCCAGCAGCCCCCGCGGTCTGGCGGGGGTGTTAAGTGAGCAGTTCTTC
TRBJ2-3	TRBV6-1	NA	few	CASSEAPRQGGAQYF	TGTGCCAGCAGTGAAGCCCCCCGCCAAGGAGGCGCGCAGTATTTT
TRBJ1-1	TRBV18	TRBD1	few	CASSQDRGGTEAFF	TGTGCCAGCTCACAGGACAGGGGGGGCACTGAAGCTTTCTTT
TRBJ1-1	TRBV7-9	NA	NA	CASTYMWASEAFF	TGTGCCAGCACGTATATGTGGGCCTCTGAAGCTTTCTTT
TRBJ2-2	TRBV27	NA	few	CASSLKSLYTGELFF	TGTGCCAGCAGTTTGAAGAGCCTGTACACCGGGGAGCTGTTTTTT
TRBJ2-6	TRBV7-9	NA	NA	CASSSRGTEGANVLTF	TGTGCCAGCAGCTCCCGGGGAACGGAAGGGGCCAACGTCCTGACTTTC
TRBJ2-1	TRBV28	NA	few	CAISAAGSPAHEQFF	TGTGCCATCTCAGCTGCGGGGTCACCGGCACATGAGCAGTTCTTC
TRBJ2-7	TRBV5-1	TRBD2	NA	CASSLGWTGTNPYEQYF	TGCGCCAGCAGCTTGGGATGGACCGGGACTAACCCCTACGAGCAGTACTTC
TRBJ1-5	TRBV9	NA	NA	CASSAQGQANQPQHF	TGTGCCAGCAGCGCCCAGGGACAAGCCAATCAGCCCCAGCATTTT
TRBJ1-5	TRBV7-8	NA	few	CASSLVRGPNQPQHF	TGTGCCAGCAGCCTGGTGCGGGGGCCGAATCAGCCCCAGCATTTT
TRBJ2-5	TRBV7-9	NA	few	CASSQTGQETQYF	TGTGCCAGCAGCCAAACCGGTCAAGAGACCCAGTACTTC